These 25 T cell receptor beta chains were all obtained from the same sample, sequenced in a study of blood T cell repertoires in COVID-19. Produced via immunoSEQ multiplex PCR; TCRdb's table is partial and in-frame only. The sample has fewer than 300,000 clones, 85% seen once. Material: PBMCs or T cells enriched from blood (not recorded which). The receptors come from a woman aged 45-60 years who had recovered from COVID-19.

The rearrangement links TRBV7-3 to TRBJ2-3, with D uncertain. Germline values: CDR1 SGHTA, CDR2 FQGTGA. The CDR3 loop spans 14 amino acids. V was cut by 5 bases and J by 4 bases, with 13 bases left in between. CDR3: CASSPLHSADTQYF. DNA for the CDR3: TGTGCCAGCAGCCCCCTCCACTCTGCAGATACGCAGTATTTT.

The V and J genes are TRBV4-2 and TRBJ2-7; D call uncertain. V was pared by 4 bases and J by 2 bases, with 15 bases between. The CDR3 spans 15 residues. Germline V CDR1 and CDR2: LGHNA, YNFKEQ. The CDR3 region has the DNA TGTGCCAGCAGCCCCCCTGAACCCGGTGCCTACGAGCAGTACTTC. This codes for CASSPPEPGAYEQYF.

This clone has more than one count but fewer than ten. This chain uses TRBV10-2 with TRBJ1-2; TRBD1 might be the D (6 bases). In germline, CDR1 is WSHSY, CDR2 SAAADI. Trimming left V 3 bases short and J 9 bases short, with 17 bases between. CDR3 size: 14 residues. The CDR3 protein is CASSEGQGQESYTF. The CDR3 coding sequence is TGCGCCAGCAGTGAAGGCCAGGGGCAGGAAAGCTACACCTTC.

The genes are TRBV6-5 and TRBJ1-3; D gene uncertain. Looked up from germline, CDR1 is MNHEY and CDR2 is SVGAGI. V lost 4 bases and J lost 2, with 12 bases in between. The CDR3 loop spans 15 amino acids. In nucleotides, the CDR3 is TGTGCCAGCAGTTCCCCGCGGAGGACTGGAAACACCATATATTTT. It is translated as CASSSPRRTGNTIYF.

The V call is TRBV18, the J call TRBJ1-1; 8 nucleotides match TRBD1. The germline V gene encodes CDR1 KGHSH and CDR2 LQKENI. Trimming took 5 bases from V and 0 from J; bases not matched to a gene: 8. The CDR3 is 16 residues long. CDR3 sequence (DNA): TGTGCCAGCTCAGGACAGGGCGGTGGAGTGAACACTGAAGCTTTCTTT. It translates to CASSGQGGGVNTEAFF.

The chain is built from TRBV5-1 and TRBJ2-1; TRBD1 might be the D (6 bases). The CDR3 spans 15 residues. Trimming removed 0 bases from V and 2 bases from J, with 9 bases in between. Germline V gene sequence: CDR1 SGHRS, CDR2 YFSETQ. DNA of the CDR3: TGCGCCAGCAGCTTGGTCCAGGGGACCTACAATGAGCAGTTCTTC. Translating gives CASSLVQGTYNEQFF. Based on the CDR3 plus reference TRBV5-1 and TRBJ2-1, the full variable domain is KAGVTQTPRYLIKTRGQQVTLSCSPISGHRSVSWYQQTPGQGLQFLFEYFSETQRNKGNFPGRFSGRQFSNSRSEMNVSTLELGDSALYLCASSLVQGTYNEQFFGPGTRLTVL.

The chain is built from TRBV10-3 and TRBJ2-1, with D tentatively TRBD2 (6 bases). The germline V gene has CDR1 ENHRY and CDR2 SYGVKD. The CDR3 length is 13 residues. Trimming cost V 5 bases and J 8 bases, with 13 bases left between them. CDR3 DNA sequence: TGTGCCATCAGTCGGGGTGGGGAGGATGAGCAGTTCTTC. This sequence encodes CAISRGGEDEQFF.

V usage is TRBV7-3 and J usage is TRBJ2-6; TRBD1 agrees at 7 bases. This CDR3 contains 16 residues. Germline assignment: CDR1 SGHTA and CDR2 FQGTGA. J gave up 0 bases and V 5 bases, and 4 bases lay outside the gene matches. The CDR3 coding sequence is TGTGCCAGCAGCCTCGACAGGGTCTCTGGGGCCAACGTCCTGACTTTC. It specifies CASSLDRVSGANVLTF.

The chain recombines TRBV4-2 with TRBJ2-7; a possible D gene is TRBD2 (5 bases). The CDR3 is 17 amino acids. The V gene lost 0 bases and the J gene lost 2 bases, with 17 bases spanning the gap. In germline, CDR1 is LGHNA, CDR2 YNFKEQ. For the CDR3, the DNA is TGTGCCAGCAGCCAAGATAGTGGACTCATAATCCCCTACGAGCAGTACTTC. This gives the protein CASSQDSGLIIPYEQYF.

This chain links TRBV6-5 with TRBJ2-1, with TRBD1 identical over 11 bases. Germline trimming cut 6 bases from V and 6 bases from J; bases unmatched to any gene: 4. CDR1 MNHEY and CDR2 SVGAGI come from the germline V gene. This CDR3 spans 14 amino acids. The CDR3 region is CASRDRGLANEQFF. The CDR3 coding sequence is TGTGCCAGCAGGGACAGGGGGCTAGCCAATGAGCAGTTCTTC.

The chain uses TRBV10-3 and TRBJ1-1; D is perhaps TRBD1 (5 bases). The V and J ends lost 6 bases and 1 base respectively, with 9 bases between them. The CDR3 is made up of 13 amino acids. Germline CDR1 reads ENHRY; CDR2 reads SYGVKD. CDR3 in amino acids: CAIRVQGNTEAFF. The CDR3 coding sequence is TGTGCCATCAGAGTTCAGGGGAACACTGAAGCTTTCTTT.

CDR3 region: CASSRSAGALTEAFF. CDR3 nucleotide sequence: TGTGCCAGCTCACGAAGTGCGGGGGCTTTGACTGAAGCTTTCTTT. The J gene is TRBJ1-1, the V gene TRBV18; a weak D match, TRBD1 (6 bases). Trimming pared 4 bases from V and 5 bases from J, leaving 17 bases between. The CDR3 consists of 15 residues. The V gene's germline CDR1 is KGHSH and CDR2 LQKENI.

The chain couples TRBV7-8 to TRBJ1-1; D unresolved. The CDR3 is 14 residues long. Per the germline V gene, CDR1 is SGHVS and CDR2 is FQNEAQ. The V end lost 4 bases, the J end lost 0 bases, and 9 bases lay between the germline ends. CDR3 region: CASSSQPLNTEAFF. The CDR3 bases are TGTGCCAGCAGCTCACAGCCTTTGAACACTGAAGCTTTCTTT.

The chain couples TRBV20-1 to TRBJ1-2; no clear D gene. The CDR3 length is 11 residues. The ends were cut back, 3 bases at V and 8 bases at J, with 10 bases in the middle. Per germline, CDR1 DFQATT and CDR2 SNEGSKA (reference sequence). CDR3 region: CSARSRAGYTF. CDR3 DNA: TGCAGTGCTAGGTCGAGGGCGGGCTACACCTTC.

V is TRBV4-2 and J is TRBJ2-1, with 10 positions matching TRBD2. Trimming at V came to 2 bases and at J to 8 bases, leaving 9 bases not matched to a gene. This CDR3 spans 16 amino acids. Germline V gives CDR1 LGHNA, CDR2 YNFKEQ. CDR3 nucleotides: TGTGCCAGCAGCCAATACACTAGCGGGGTCCGATATGAGCAGTTCTTC. The encoded protein is CASSQYTSGVRYEQFF.

The CDR3 DNA sequence: TGTGCCACTGGACAAGGGGGAGGGCAGCCCCAGCATTTT. It translates to CATGQGGGQPQHF. This chain links TRBV3-1 (or the pseudogene TRBV3-2) with TRBJ1-5, with D possibly matching TRBD1 (6 bases). CDR3 length: 13 residues. Germline CDR1 and CDR2: LGHDT and YNNKEL (reference sequence). Deletions cut 10 bases from V and 7 bases from J, with 17 bases between.

The chain uses TRBV28 and TRBJ1-4; D may be TRBD1 (6 bases). Per the germline V gene, CDR1 is MDHEN and CDR2 is SYDVKM. The CDR3 length is 14 residues. The ends were cut back, 8 bases at V and 4 bases at J, with 14 bases in the middle. Here the CDR3 reads CASWRGAGNEKLFF. In DNA, the CDR3 is TGTGCCAGCTGGCGGGGGGCCGGTAATGAAAAACTGTTTTTT.

J is TRBJ1-3 and V is TRBV3-1 (or the pseudogene TRBV3-2); D perhaps matches TRBD1 (6 bases). The germline V gene has CDR1 LGHDT and CDR2 YNNKEL (reference sequence). The CDR3 sequence is 18 residues long. The germline V and J ends were trimmed by 0 bases and 8 bases, with 23 bases remaining between them. The CDR3 DNA sequence: TGTGCCAGCAGCCAAGAGCTTTTCTTTGATACAGGGCAGGACACCATATATTTT. Its protein product is CASSQELFFDTGQDTIYF.

This clone was seen more than once but under ten times. This chain connects TRBV30 to TRBJ2-7; 9 bases align to TRBD2. Germline assignment: CDR1 GTSNPN and CDR2 SVGIG (reference sequence). Trimming at V came to 1 base and at J to 3 bases, leaving 4 bases not matched to a gene. The CDR3 sequence is 14 residues long. CDR3 residues: CAWSGLTSGYEQYF. The CDR3 region has the DNA TGTGCCTGGAGTGGTTTGACTAGCGGCTACGAGCAGTACTTC.

This clone was seen more than once but under ten times. The rearrangement links TRBV6-6 to TRBJ2-2; D is unresolved. The V and J ends lost 5 bases and 5 bases respectively, with 6 bases between them. The CDR3 is 12 amino acids. Per germline, CDR1 MNHNY and CDR2 SVGAGI (reference sequence). CDR3 DNA: TGTGCCAGCAGTACAAATACCGGGGAGCTGTTTTTT. Translating gives CASSTNTGELFF.

The V call is TRBV5-1, the J call TRBJ2-1; D is possibly TRBD1 (5 bases). Trimming removed 4 bases at V and 0 bases at J, with 11 bases between. This CDR3 contains 15 residues. Germline CDR1 is SGHRS and CDR2 is YFSETQ. CDR3 protein: CASSPAQGSYNEQFF. The CDR3 nucleotides are TGCGCCAGCAGCCCAGCGCAGGGCTCCTACAATGAGCAGTTCTTC.

J is TRBJ1-6 and V is TRBV5-4; 9 bases line up with TRBD1. The germline V gene has CDR1 SGHNT and CDR2 YYREEE (reference sequence). CDR3 length: 15 amino acids. The junction had 5 bases not matched to a gene; V was cut back by 0 bases and J by 10 bases. The CDR3 reads CASSLGDRVGSPLHF. The CDR3 DNA follows: TGTGCCAGCAGCTTGGGGGACAGGGTGGGATCACCCCTCCACTTT.

V usage is TRBV25-1 and J usage is TRBJ2-7; 7 bases align to TRBD2. Germline V gene data show CDR1 as MGHDK and CDR2 as SYGVNS. CDR3 length: 15 amino acids. V lost 4 bases, J lost 0 bases, and 6 bases stayed unmatched. CDR3 nucleotide sequence: TGTGCCAGCAGTGGAGAACTAGCGCCCTCCTACGAGCAGTACTTC. Its protein product is CASSGELAPSYEQYF.

V gene TRBV28 combines with J gene TRBJ1-1; 8 nucleotides match TRBD1. Germline loops: CDR1 MDHEN, CDR2 SYDVKM. CDR3 length equals 14 residues. V shed 4 bases, J shed 2 bases, and the junction held 3 bases outside the gene matches. In DNA, the CDR3 is TGTGCCAGCAGTTGGGACAGGCCAAACACTGAAGCTTTCTTT. Translated, it gives CASSWDRPNTEAFF.

The chain employs TRBV14 and TRBJ2-1; TRBD2 matches 9 bases. The V and J ends lost 5 bases and 6 bases, in that order; junction bases with no gene match: 14. The CDR3 extends over 17 amino acids. Germline lookup yields CDR1 SGHDN and CDR2 FVKESK. The CDR3 sequence is CASSAMLGASGTNEQFF. In DNA form, the CDR3 reads TGTGCCAGCAGCGCCATGTTGGGGGCTAGCGGGACCAATGAGCAGTTCTTC.